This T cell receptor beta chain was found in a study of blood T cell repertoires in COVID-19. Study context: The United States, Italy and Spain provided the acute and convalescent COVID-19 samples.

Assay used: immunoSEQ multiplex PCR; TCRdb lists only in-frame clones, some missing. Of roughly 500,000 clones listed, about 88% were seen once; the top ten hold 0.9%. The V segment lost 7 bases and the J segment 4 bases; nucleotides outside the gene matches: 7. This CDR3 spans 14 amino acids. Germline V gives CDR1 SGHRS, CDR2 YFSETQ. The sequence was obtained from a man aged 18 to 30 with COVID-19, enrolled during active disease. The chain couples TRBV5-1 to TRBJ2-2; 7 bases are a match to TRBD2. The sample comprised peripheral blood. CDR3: CASCGLDVTGELFF. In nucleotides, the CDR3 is TGCGCCAGCTGTGGACTAGATGTCACCGGGGAGCTGTTTTTT.